The next 21 T cell receptor beta chains were all read from a single sample in a study of shared clonotypes between healthy human individuals. TCRdb's table, derived via immunoSEQ multiplex PCR, lists solely in-frame clones and lacks some. Of under 850,000 clones in the sample, 55% to 75% were seen once. The specimen was memory CD4+ T cells sorted from blood. Subset noted: CD45RA-negative fraction. These receptors were taken from a woman aged 25 to 45 in good health.

Points on this clone: Since a far larger clone is one base different, this is likely a read error. The V gene is TRBV27, the J gene TRBJ2-7; no clear D. V was trimmed by 8 bases and J by 3 bases, leaving 5 bases between them. Germline V gene sequence: CDR1 MNHEY, CDR2 SMNVEV (reference sequence). The CDR3 spans 10 residues. The DNA of the CDR3 is TGTGCCAGCGGATACTACGAGCAGTACTTC. Its protein product is CASGYYEQYF.

V gene TRBV10-2 combines with J gene TRBJ2-2, with TRBD1 as a possible D gene (5 bases). The germline V gene encodes CDR1 WSHSY and CDR2 SAAADI. The CDR3 contains 11 residues. V dropped 6 bases and J dropped 8 bases, with 7 bases sitting between them. Here the CDR3 DNA reads TGCGCCAGCAGGGGGCGAGGGGAGCTGTTTTTT. It translates to CASRGRGELFF.

This clone was seen at least ten times. The CDR3 DNA follows: TGCAGCGTTGCCTTGGACGTAGAAGGCGGTGGCTACACCTTC. This gives the protein CSVALDVEGGGYTF. J is TRBJ1-2 and V is TRBV29-1; D remains unclear. V was trimmed by 4 bases and J by 7 bases, leaving 19 bases between them. This CDR3 has 14 amino acids. Germline V CDR1 and CDR2: SQVTM, ANQGSEA.

This clone was picked up a small number of times. A single base separates this from a much larger clone, so it may be a read error. This same CDR3 is encoded by further DNA sequences in the sample. CDR3 loop: CASSLYSNQPQHF. The CDR3 bases are TGTGCCAGCAGCTTGTATAGCAATCAGCCCCAGCATTTT. The V and J genes are TRBV11-2 and TRBJ1-5; no reliable D call. The CDR3 is 13 residues long. Germline V gene sequence: CDR1 SGHAT, CDR2 FQNNGV. Trimming stripped 3 bases from V and 0 bases from J, with 3 bases between. The entire variable domain, with the rest obtained from reference TRBV11-2 and TRBJ1-5, is as follows: EAGVAQSPRYKIIEKRQSVAFWCNPISGHATLYWYQQILGQGPKLLIQFQNNGVVDDSQLPKDRFSAERLKGVDSTLKIQPAKLEDSAVYLCASSLYSNQPQHFGDGTRLSIL.

V and J are TRBV7-2 and TRBJ2-3; no clear D gene. This CDR3 has 15 amino acids. V dropped 5 bases and J dropped 0 bases, with 12 bases sitting between them. The V gene's germline CDR1 is SGHTA and CDR2 FQGNSA. The CDR3 is CASSRTVLSTDTQYF. In nucleotides, the CDR3 is TGTGCCAGCAGCCGGACGGTTCTGAGCACAGATACGCAGTATTTT.

This clone was recorded at least ten times. V gene TRBV7-3 combines with J gene TRBJ2-1; the match to TRBD2 covers 10 bases. V lost 5 bases to trimming and J lost 5 bases; unmatched junction nucleotides: 9. The CDR3 is made up of 16 amino acids. The germline V gene encodes CDR1 SGHTA and CDR2 FQGTGA. Here the CDR3 DNA reads TGTGCCAGCAGCCCTATAGCGGGAGGCGGTAACAATGAGCAGTTCTTC. Translating it yields CASSPIAGGGNNEQFF.

Note on this clone: A much larger clone lies a single base off, so this may be a read error. The chain uses TRBV2 and TRBJ2-5; 8 positions match TRBD1. The CDR3 length is 13 residues. Trimming took 6 bases from V and 3 from J; bases not matched to a gene: 3. Germline CDR1 SNHLY, CDR2 FYNNEI. The CDR3 sequence is CASSGQGKETQYF. The CDR3, as DNA: TGTGCCAGCAGCGGACAGGGTAAAGAGACCCAGTACTTC.

In its sample, this clone was seen a few times. The chain uses TRBV27 and TRBJ2-4; TRBD2 is a possible D gene (6 bases). The ends were cut back, 6 bases at V and 3 bases at J, with 18 bases in the middle. The CDR3 sequence is 16 residues long. Germline V lookup: CDR1 MNHEY, CDR2 SMNVEV (reference sequence). The CDR3 coding sequence is TGTGCCAGCAGCTCAACATCAACCGGGGGCAAAAACATTCAGTACTTC. It encodes CASSSTSTGGKNIQYF.

This clone was counted at least ten times. J is TRBJ2-5 and V is TRBV15, with D unresolved. The CDR3 length is 15 residues. CDR1 is LNHNV, CDR2 YYDKDF, per germline (reference sequence). Trimming left V 0 bases short and J 0 bases short, with 8 bases between. CDR3 bases: TGTGCCACCAGCAGAGAAGCGCACTACCAAGAGACCCAGTACTTC. This codes for CATSREAHYQETQYF.

The chain uses TRBV7-2 and TRBJ1-2; D is unclear. This CDR3 region has 16 residues. Germline values: CDR1 SGHTA, CDR2 FQGNSA. The germline V and J ends were trimmed by 1 base and 4 bases, with 16 bases remaining between them. This chain's CDR3 is CASSLDPSGVTYGYTF. The CDR3 DNA reads TGTGCCAGCAGCTTAGACCCTAGCGGGGTTACCTATGGCTACACCTTC.

J is TRBJ2-4 and V is TRBV4-1; D possibly matches TRBD1 or TRBD2 (5 bases each). This CDR3 is built from 13 residues. V shed 1 base and J shed 7 bases, with 8 bases lying between them. CDR1 MGHRA and CDR2 YSYEKL come from the germline V gene. Here the CDR3 DNA reads TGCGCCAGCAGCCAAGGGGACGGGAACATTCAGTACTTC. This encodes CASSQGDGNIQYF.

This clone was observed many times. The genes are TRBV2 and TRBJ1-3; 7 bases align to TRBD1. This CDR3 has 15 residues. With V trimmed by 6 bases and J by 0 bases, 5 bases remained unmatched. CDR1 and CDR2 from the germline V gene are SNHLY and FYNNEI. Here the CDR3 reads CASRTGIFSGNTIYF. Here the CDR3 DNA reads TGTGCCAGCAGGACAGGGATCTTCTCTGGAAACACCATATATTTT. Together with reference TRBV2 and TRBJ1-3, the CDR3 gives the full variable domain: EPEVTQTPSHQVTQMGQEVILRCVPISNHLYFYWYRQILGQKVEFLVSFYNNEISEKSEIFDDQFSVERPDGSNFTLKIRSTKLEDSAMYFCASRTGIFSGNTIYFGEGSWLTVV.

The chain joins TRBV10-2 to TRBJ1-5, with D maybe TRBD1 (5 bases). Per the germline V gene, CDR1 is WSHSY and CDR2 is SAAADI. CDR3 size: 14 residues. The germline V and J ends were trimmed by 0 bases and 7 bases, with 10 bases remaining between them. The CDR3 DNA reads TGCGCCAGCAGTGAGTCAGGGACCGGGCAGCCCCAGCATTTT. Its translation is CASSESGTGQPQHF.

The rearrangement uses TRBV9 and TRBJ2-5; TRBD1 matches at 9 bases. The junction had 6 bases not matched to a gene; V was cut back by 4 bases and J by 2 bases. This CDR3 has 15 amino acids. From germline, CDR1 is SGDLS and CDR2 YYNGEE. CDR3 coding DNA: TGTGCCAGCAGCCCCCGAGACAGGGGGCAAGAGACCCAGTACTTC. It translates to CASSPRDRGQETQYF.

The chain links TRBV5-5 to TRBJ1-5; the D gene is possibly TRBD1 (6 bases). Germline CDR1 and CDR2: SGHKS and YYEKEE (reference sequence). The CDR3 has 16 amino acids. The V and J ends lost 0 bases and 4 bases respectively, with 14 bases between them. Here the CDR3 DNA reads TGTGCCAGCAGCTTGGGTGTACAGGGTGAAAATCAGCCCCAGCATTTT. Protein product: CASSLGVQGENQPQHF.

Concerning this clone: The same CDR3 also results from other DNA sequences found in this sample. The chain couples TRBV28 to TRBJ2-7; the D gene could be TRBD1 or TRBD2 (5 bases each). With 2 bases removed from V and 4 bases from J, the gap between germline ends came to 12 bases. The CDR3 is 14 amino acids. Germline lookup yields CDR1 MDHEN and CDR2 SYDVKM. CDR3 sequence (DNA): TGTGCCAGCAGTTTAGAGAGGGGACGATACGAGCAGTACTTC. Its protein product is CASSLERGRYEQYF.

The DNA of the CDR3 is TGTGCCAGCTGGGGGGCGTTCGGGCAGCCCCAGCATTTT. Its translation is CASWGAFGQPQHF. The rearrangement joins TRBV6-1 to TRBJ1-5, with a tentative D call TRBD1 (6 bases). V lost 8 bases to trimming and J lost 7 bases, with 15 bases between them. The germline V gene encodes CDR1 MNHNS and CDR2 SASEGT. This CDR3 region has 13 residues.

This clone was counted a single time. J is TRBJ2-1 and V is TRBV2, with D maybe TRBD2 (6 bases). The CDR3 extends over 15 amino acids. Germline values: CDR1 SNHLY, CDR2 FYNNEI. The ends were cut back, 4 bases at V and 3 bases at J, with 13 bases in the middle. The chain's CDR3 is CASSGGGLFYNEQFF. CDR3 nucleotide sequence: TGTGCCAGCAGTGGTGGGGGACTCTTCTACAATGAGCAGTTCTTC. Based on the CDR3 plus reference TRBV2 and TRBJ2-1, the full variable domain is EPEVTQTPSHQVTQMGQEVILRCVPISNHLYFYWYRQILGQKVEFLVSFYNNEISEKSEIFDDQFSVERPDGSNFTLKIRSTKLEDSAMYFCASSGGGLFYNEQFFGPGTRLTVL.

V and J are TRBV6-5 and TRBJ2-7; maybe TRBD2 (6 bases). The CDR3 totals 15 residues. Trimming pared 2 bases from V and 1 base from J, leaving 12 bases between. Germline values: CDR1 MNHEY, CDR2 SVGAGI. CDR3 protein: CASSYRETGSYEQYF. As DNA, the CDR3 is TGTGCCAGCAGTTACCGGGAGACGGGTTCCTACGAGCAGTACTTC.

This clone was seen just once. This sequence joins TRBV4-1 and TRBJ1-5; D unresolved. V lost 1 base, J lost 2 bases, and 9 bases lay in between. This CDR3 spans 15 amino acids. Germline CDR1 is MGHRA and CDR2 is YSYEKL. The CDR3 loop is CASSQVGSRNQPQHF. The CDR3 nucleotides are TGCGCCAGCAGCCAAGTGGGTAGTCGCAATCAGCCCCAGCATTTT.

This chain joins TRBV7-8 and TRBJ2-5; D may match TRBD1 or TRBD2 (5 bases each). The CDR3 consists of 14 residues. Deletions cut 5 bases from V and 7 bases from J, with 17 bases between. CDR1 and CDR2 (germline): SGHVS, FQNEAQ. For the CDR3, the DNA is TGTGCCAGCAGCACGGGGACCGCGAGCGGGACCCAGTACTTC. Protein product: CASSTGTASGTQYF.